The 4 T cell receptor beta chains given below trace back to one sample, sequenced in a study of cytomegalovirus exposure and HLA in healthy donors. It was with 60 Vbeta and 13 Jbeta primers that the PCR ran. Profiling relied on immunoSEQ multiplex PCR, and the TCRdb table lists in-frame clones only, not all of them. The data contain 85,000 to 110,000 clones, around three quarters of them singletons. The specimen was PBMCs. These receptors were taken from a woman aged 18-35 years in good health and CMV-seropositive.

The chain uses TRBV10-2 and TRBJ2-7, with 9 bases aligning to TRBD2. Unmatched junction bases numbered 7, after V lost 5 bases and J lost 5 bases. Germline CDR1 reads WSHSY; CDR2 reads SAAADI. The CDR3 is made up of 14 amino acids. The CDR3 coding sequence is TGCGCCAGCAGTAGGGCGGGGGGGCCGAACGAGCAGTACTTC. It encodes CASSRAGGPNEQYF.

The V and J genes are TRBV7-9 and TRBJ1-1; 8 bases line up with TRBD1. This CDR3 is built from 14 residues. Unmatched junction bases numbered 2, after V lost 5 bases and J lost 0 bases. Germline CDR1 SEHNR, CDR2 FQNEAQ (reference sequence). CDR3 region: CASSHRGMNTEAFF. In nucleotides, the CDR3 is TGTGCCAGCAGCCACAGGGGGATGAACACTGAAGCTTTCTTT.

J is TRBJ2-1 and V is TRBV30, with D perhaps matching TRBD2 (6 bases). The CDR3 has 11 residues. V was clipped by 3 bases and J by 10 bases, with 10 bases between them. Germline lookup yields CDR1 GTSNPN and CDR2 SVGIG (reference sequence). The CDR3 loop reads CAWSPRGEQFF. CDR3 coding DNA: TGTGCCTGGAGCCCACGGGGGGAGCAGTTCTTC. Supplemented by reference TRBV30 and TRBJ2-1, the full variable domain reads SQTIHQWPATLVQPVGSPLSLECTVEGTSNPNLYWYRQAAGRGLQLLFYSVGIGQISSEVPQNLSASRPQDRQFILSSKKLLLSDSGFYLCAWSPRGEQFFGPGTRLTVL.

This clone was picked up a small number of times. This rearrangement joins TRBV19 to TRBJ2-1; no reliable D call. V was pared by 3 bases and J by 1 base, with 19 bases between. In germline, CDR1 is LNHDA, CDR2 SQIVND (reference sequence). This CDR3 is 18 amino acids long. The CDR3, as DNA: TGTGCCAGTAGTATTCCCCCCTCCCTAGGTGGATCCTACAATGAGCAGTTCTTC. Its translation: CASSIPPSLGGSYNEQFF.